Below are 8 T cell receptor beta chains sequenced from a single sample in a study of T cells in women clearing cervical HPV infection. Only in-frame clones appear in the TCRdb table, and some are missing; sequencing was by immunoSEQ multiplex PCR. This repertoire includes over 10,000 clones. The sequenced sample consisted of blood buffy coat. All receptors come from a woman aged 18 to 75 with a cervical HPV16 infection that either progressed to CIN3+ or cleared (not recorded which).

This clone shows up as large by frequency. Read data end 3 residues before the CDR3 end; the end is taken from the germline J gene. The chain couples TRBV14 to TRBJ2-5, with 11 positions matching TRBD2. This CDR3 region has 15 residues. CDR1 is SGHDN and CDR2 is FVKESK in the germline V gene. V shed 6 bases, J shed 2 bases, and the junction held 5 bases outside the gene matches. The CDR3 reads CASSYRLAGQETQYF. CDR3 bases read: TGTGCCAGCAGTTACCGACTAGCGGGGCAAGAGACC.

On this clone: The read gets to within 3 residues of the CDR3 end, and the germline J gene fills in the rest. The chain joins TRBV10-3 to TRBJ2-7; tentatively, D is TRBD2 (7 bases). Germline CDR1 ENHRY, CDR2 SYGVKD. The CDR3 length is 14 residues. Deletions cut 2 bases from V and 2 bases from J, with 10 bases between. The CDR3 spells CAISEGGAPYEQYF. The sequenced CDR3 bases are TGTGCCATCAGTGAGGGGGGGGCCCCCTACGAG.

Concerning this clone: The read terminates 3 residues before the CDR3 end, so the remaining end is supplied by the germline J gene. V is TRBV6-4 and J is TRBJ2-3, with 8 bases lining up with TRBD2. Unmatched junction bases numbered 1, after V lost 3 bases and J lost 2 bases. Germline assignment: CDR1 MRHNA and CDR2 SNTAGT. CDR3 length: 14 residues. The CDR3 sequence: CASSERGATDTQYF. The CDR3 bases that were read are TGTGCCAGCAGTGAGCGGGGGGCCACAGATACG.

In the case of this clone: The observed sequence ends 3 residues before the CDR3 terminus, with the missing tail filled in from the germline J gene. This chain joins TRBV11-3 and TRBJ2-3; 9 bases are a match to TRBD2. From germline, CDR1 is SGHNT and CDR2 YENEEA. This CDR3 is built from 15 residues. The J segment lost 4 bases and the V segment lost 4 bases, leaving 6 bases of the junction unmatched. CDR3 DNA, as far as it was read: TGTGCCAGCAGCTACCGACTAGCGGCCCCAGATACG. This encodes CASSYRLAAPDT. Given in full, the CDR3 is CASSYRLAAPDTQYF.

Regarding this clone: The read falls 3 residues short of the CDR3 end, and the missing part is taken from the germline J gene. The chain joins TRBV28 to TRBJ2-7; TRBD1 aligns across 9 bases. The CDR3 spans 14 residues. Germline trimming cut 1 base from V and 6 bases from J; bases unmatched to any gene: 4. The germline gives CDR1 MDHEN, CDR2 SYDVKM. The CDR3 loop is CASSLSATGGEQYF. The DNA read from the CDR3 is TGTGCCAGCAGTTTATCGGCGACAGGGGGCGAG.

As to this clone: Read coverage stops 3 residues before the CDR3 terminus; the germline J gene supplies the remainder. The gene calls are TRBV14 and TRBJ1-1; D not resolved. The germline V and J ends were trimmed by 4 bases and 4 bases, with 10 bases remaining between them. In germline, CDR1 is SGHDN, CDR2 FVKESK. The CDR3 loop spans 13 amino acids. The covered CDR3 bases are TGTGCCAGCAGCCTCGTGGGCCTCACTGAA. It is translated as CASSLVGLTE. The full CDR3 protein reads CASSLVGLTEAFF.

Turning to this clone: The read terminates 3 residues ahead of where the CDR3 ends, so the germline J gene completes it. The V call is TRBV6-1, the J call TRBJ2-3, with D possibly TRBD2 on 5 matching bases. Germline CDR1 is MNHNS and CDR2 is SASEGT. The CDR3 is 14 residues long. Incomplete CDR3 DNA: TGTGCCAGCAGTGCGAGGGTGTCCGATCAGCCG. Its translation: CASSARVSDQP. The complete CDR3 sequence is CASSARVSDQPQYF.

In the case of this clone: The read is 3 residues too short to cover the CDR3 end, so that end is filled in from the germline J gene. The chain employs TRBV7-9 and TRBJ2-7, with TRBD1 matching 7 bases. This CDR3 comprises 14 residues. The V segment lost 3 bases and the J segment 6 bases; nucleotides outside the gene matches: 8. CDR1 is SEHNR and CDR2 is FQNEAQ in the germline V gene (reference sequence). Incomplete CDR3 DNA: TGTGCCAGCAGCTTTAACACAGGGGTTGTCGAG. It yields the protein CASSFNTGVVE. The entire CDR3 protein is CASSFNTGVVEQYF.